This TCR beta chain was retrieved from a study of OX40 agonist ivuxolimab in advanced cancers. As for the study in general: Six ivuxolimab dose levels, 0.01 to 10 mg/kg, were given intravenously every 2 weeks. General study points: CD4+ T cells averaged fewer expanded clones than CD8+ T cells.

Method: immunoSEQ multiplex PCR; TCRdb's copy keeps in-frame clones and lacks some. The table records under 85,000 clones, 85% to 90% of them present only once. Details on this clone: Its specificity is not known. Sequence at one end of the junction differs from germline and may be a read error.

This CDR3 region has 13 residues. Germline V gene sequence: CDR1 ENHRY, CDR2 SYGVKD. The gene calls are TRBV10-3 and TRBJ1-1; D is unresolved. Material: CD4+ or CD8+ T cells sorted from blood, obtained in a trial of the OX40 agonist ivuxolimab. This sequence originates from an adult with an advanced solid tumor such as melanoma, head and neck, liver or kidney cancer. CDR3 protein: CAFSNQEGTEAFF. The CDR3 DNA is TGTGCCTTCAGCAACCAGGAGGGCACTGAAGCTTTCTTT.